Below, 29 T cell receptor beta chains from the same sample are listed, as sequenced in a study of shared clonotypes between healthy human individuals. Here immunoSEQ multiplex PCR was the method, and the copy in TCRdb shows in-frame clones only, minus some. The sample lists hundreds of thousands of clones; 95% were seen once. Naive CD8 cells lacked CD45RO and underwent positive selection for CCR7, leaving out terminally differentiated effector memory CD45RA+ cells. The sequenced sample was naive CD8+ T cells sorted from blood. Receptor source: a woman in her thirties in good health.

This clone appeared once. The rearrangement links TRBV5-1 to TRBJ2-7; 8 bases map to TRBD2. After removal of 4 bases from V and 3 bases from J, the junction contained 6 bases not matched to a gene. Germline V lookup: CDR1 SGHRS, CDR2 YFSETQ. The CDR3 is 14 residues long. Here the CDR3 reads CASSSGAGDYEQYF. In DNA, the CDR3 is TGCGCCAGCAGCAGCGGAGCGGGAGACTACGAGCAGTACTTC.

The chain employs TRBV27 and TRBJ1-1; 7 bases align to TRBD1. V gave up 5 bases and J gave up 1 base; unmatched junction bases: 4. The CDR3 covers 14 residues. Germline lookup yields CDR1 MNHEY and CDR2 SMNVEV (reference sequence). The DNA for the CDR3 is TGTGCCAGCAGTACACAGGGGACGAACACTGAAGCTTTCTTT. It yields the protein CASSTQGTNTEAFF.

The rearrangement joins TRBV11-2 to TRBJ1-2; 9 positions agree with TRBD1. CDR3 size: 12 residues. CDR1 SGHAT and CDR2 FQNNGV come from the germline V gene. The J segment lost 7 bases and the V segment lost 3 bases, leaving 0 bases of the junction unmatched. The CDR3 coding sequence is TGTGCCAGCAGCTTGGGACAGGGTGGCTACACCTTC. Its protein product is CASSLGQGGYTF. The full variable domain, completed using reference TRBV11-2 and TRBJ1-2, is EAGVAQSPRYKIIEKRQSVAFWCNPISGHATLYWYQQILGQGPKLLIQFQNNGVVDDSQLPKDRFSAERLKGVDSTLKIQPAKLEDSAVYLCASSLGQGGYTFGSGTRLTVV.

The CDR3: CASSLVGVHGSYEQYF. The CDR3 DNA follows: TGTGCCAGCAGTTTAGTAGGGGTTCACGGCTCCTACGAGCAGTACTTC. The chain uses TRBV27 and TRBJ2-7, with D possibly being TRBD1 (5 bases). CDR3 length equals 16 residues. Germline V gene data show CDR1 as MNHEY and CDR2 as SMNVEV (reference sequence). Trimming removed 2 bases from V and 0 bases from J, with 14 bases in between.

The DNA of the CDR3 is TGTGCCAGCAGTTTACTAGCGGGAGTGGGAGATACGCAGTATTTT. Translation: CASSLLAGVGDTQYF. V is TRBV27 and J is TRBJ2-3, with 10 bases aligning to TRBD2. Germline V gene lookup returns CDR1 MNHEY and CDR2 SMNVEV (reference sequence). The ends lost 2 bases at V and 5 bases at J; junction bases unmatched: 4. The CDR3 length is 15 residues.

The chain joins TRBV11-2 to TRBJ2-7; TRBD2 matches 13 bases. This CDR3 contains 19 residues. V shed 6 bases, J shed 3 bases, and the junction held 17 bases outside the gene matches. Per the germline V gene, CDR1 is SGHAT and CDR2 is FQNNGV. CDR3 protein: CASRPPGLAGSTGHYEQYF. The DNA for the CDR3 is TGTGCCAGCAGACCGCCGGGACTAGCGGGATCAACCGGACACTACGAGCAGTACTTC.

This clone appeared a few times. The same CDR3 is also encoded by other DNA sequences in this sample. J is TRBJ1-2 and V is TRBV7-9; D call uncertain. This CDR3 is built from 12 residues. CDR1 and CDR2 from the germline V gene are SEHNR and FQNEAQ (reference sequence). V lost 1 base, J lost 4 bases, and 4 bases lay in between. The CDR3 sequence is CASSLDSYGYTF. In nucleotides, the CDR3 is TGTGCCAGCAGCTTAGACAGCTATGGCTACACCTTC. Combining the CDR3 with reference TRBV7-9 and TRBJ1-2 gives the whole variable domain DTGVSQNPRHKITKRGQNVTFRCDPISEHNRLYWYRQTLGQGPEFLTYFQNEAQLEKSRLLSDRFSAERPKGSFSTLEIQRTEQGDSAMYLCASSLDSYGYTFGSGTRLTVV.

This chain links TRBV11-2 with TRBJ1-2; the D is unclear. Germline values: CDR1 SGHAT, CDR2 FQNNGV. The CDR3 totals 11 residues. Trimming shortened V by 2 bases and J by 11 bases, and 9 bases separated the two germline ends. The CDR3 is CASSLLQEYTF. CDR3 DNA: TGTGCCAGCAGCTTACTCCAGGAGTACACCTTC.

This rearrangement joins TRBV28 to TRBJ1-2; D is perhaps TRBD1 (5 bases). The V end lost 6 bases, the J end lost 7 bases, and 18 bases lay between the germline ends. In germline, CDR1 is MDHEN, CDR2 SYDVKM. The CDR3 is 14 residues long. CDR3 DNA: TGTGCCAGCAGCCCAATGGTGGCAGGGACTGGCTACACCTTC. Protein product: CASSPMVAGTGYTF.

V gene TRBV7-9 combines with J gene TRBJ1-1, with D hard to call. Germline lookup yields CDR1 SEHNR and CDR2 FQNEAQ (reference sequence). The CDR3 sequence is 12 residues long. V dropped 10 bases and J dropped 1 base, with 10 bases sitting between them. The CDR3 sequence is CATFSGNTEAFF. The CDR3 DNA is TGTGCCACCTTCTCCGGGAACACTGAAGCTTTCTTT.

The chain joins TRBV19 to TRBJ2-1; D gene uncertain. The CDR3 has 15 residues. The germline V gene encodes CDR1 LNHDA and CDR2 SQIVND (reference sequence). V was clipped by 6 bases and J by 0 bases, with 12 bases between them. The CDR3 loop is CASRSVPSSYNEQFF. For the CDR3, the DNA is TGTGCCAGTAGAAGCGTACCGAGCTCCTACAATGAGCAGTTCTTC. Together with reference TRBV19 and TRBJ2-1, the CDR3 gives the full variable domain: DGGITQSPKYLFRKEGQNVTLSCEQNLNHDAMYWYRQDPGQGLRLIYYSQIVNDFQKGDIAEGYSVSREKKESFPLTVTSAQKNPTAFYLCASRSVPSSYNEQFFGPGTRLTVL.

In regard to this clone: Sequence at one end of the junction differs from germline and may be a read error. Other DNA sequences in the sample encode the same CDR3. V and J are TRBV27 and TRBJ2-7; TRBD2 matches at 10 bases. CDR3 size: 17 residues. Germline V gene data show CDR1 as MNHEY and CDR2 as SMNVEV (reference sequence). This chain's CDR3 is CASSKLSSGGLEYEQYF. DNA of the CDR3: TGCGCCAGCAGTAAATTATCTAGCGGGGGATTGGAGTACGAGCAGTACTTC.

This clone was counted once. The chain couples TRBV2 to TRBJ2-7; D gene uncertain. The CDR3 runs to 12 residues. V lost 3 bases and J 4 bases, leaving 7 bases between the germline ends. Germline assignment: CDR1 SNHLY and CDR2 FYNNEI. The CDR3 reads CASSDVRYEQYF. The DNA for the CDR3 is TGTGCCAGCAGTGATGTGAGGTACGAGCAGTACTTC.

This chain links TRBV30 with TRBJ2-1; 11 bases map to TRBD2. Per germline, CDR1 GTSNPN and CDR2 SVGIG (reference sequence). The CDR3 contains 14 residues. The trim removed 0 bases at V and 6 bases at J, leaving 1 base unmatched. The CDR3 protein is CAWSVGTSGNEQFF. DNA of the CDR3: TGTGCCTGGAGTGTAGGGACTAGCGGCAATGAGCAGTTCTTC.

V and J are TRBV4-1 and TRBJ2-5, with a weak D call TRBD1 (6 bases). The DNA matches TRBJ2-7 better at its end, which makes the J call doubtful. The CDR3 extends over 15 amino acids. In germline, CDR1 is MGHRA, CDR2 YSYEKL. CDR3 loop: CASSQATGQTYEQYF. For the CDR3, the DNA is TGCGCCAGCAGCCAAGCCACAGGACAGACTTACGAGCAGTACTTC.

The genes are TRBV11-2 and TRBJ2-7; the D is unclear. CDR1 is SGHAT, CDR2 FQNNGV, per germline. With 2 bases removed from V and 7 bases from J, the gap between germline ends came to 9 bases. The CDR3 covers 12 residues. CDR3 in DNA: TGTGCCAGCAGCTTAATACCTGGGGAGCAGTACTTC. Translating gives CASSLIPGEQYF.

V and J are TRBV4-1 and TRBJ2-7; 9 bases line up with TRBD2. With V trimmed by 5 bases and J by 0 bases, 8 bases remained unmatched. From germline, CDR1 is MGHRA and CDR2 YSYEKL. The CDR3 covers 16 residues. CDR3 loop: CASSFHSGGSSYEQYF. Here the CDR3 DNA reads TGCGCCAGCAGCTTCCATAGCGGGGGTAGCTCCTACGAGCAGTACTTC.

The CDR3 reads CASRDQSSYEQYF. Here the CDR3 DNA reads TGTGCCAGCAGGGATCAATCGTCCTACGAGCAGTACTTC. The chain combines TRBV6-5 with TRBJ2-7; unclear D gene. The CDR3 runs 13 residues. Germline lookup yields CDR1 MNHEY and CDR2 SVGAGI. Trimming removed 6 bases at V and 1 base at J, with 10 bases between.

The gene calls are TRBV5-1 and TRBJ1-1, with D unresolved. From germline, CDR1 is SGHRS and CDR2 YFSETQ. V gave up 3 bases and J gave up 0 bases, with 15 bases separating them. The length of the CDR3 is 16 residues. CDR3 coding DNA: TGCGCCAGCAGCTCCGAACAGTTTGTGATGAACACTGAAGCTTTCTTT. Protein sequence: CASSSEQFVMNTEAFF.

The chain has TRBV29-1 and TRBJ2-1; 9 positions agree with TRBD1. The CDR3 runs to 14 residues. V shed 7 bases, J shed 1 base, and the junction held 5 bases outside the gene matches. The germline gives CDR1 SQVTM, CDR2 ANQGSEA. CDR3 residues: CSGEGQGSYNEQFF. The CDR3 DNA reads TGCAGCGGGGAGGGACAGGGTTCCTACAATGAGCAGTTCTTC.

The gene calls are TRBV7-9 and TRBJ1-4; D is possibly TRBD1 (5 bases). The germline V gene encodes CDR1 SEHNR and CDR2 FQNEAQ (reference sequence). This CDR3 has 16 amino acids. V gave up 4 bases and J gave up 1 base, with 13 bases separating them. This CDR3 is CASSYPVGGTNEKLFF. CDR3 nucleotides: TGTGCCAGCAGCTACCCCGTGGGGGGAACTAATGAAAAACTGTTTTTT.

This chain connects TRBV28 to TRBJ2-7; perhaps TRBD2 as D (6 bases). V gave up 6 bases and J gave up 7 bases, with 22 bases separating them. CDR3 size: 15 residues. In germline, CDR1 is MDHEN, CDR2 SYDVKM. The CDR3 DNA reads as TGTGCCAGCAGCCAGGCGGGGCTGGGTTTCAGAGAGCAGTACTTC. This encodes CASSQAGLGFREQYF.

The V call is TRBV4-1, the J call TRBJ1-5, with D unclear. V dropped 2 bases and J dropped 5 bases, with 7 bases sitting between them. Germline CDR1 reads MGHRA; CDR2 reads YSYEKL. The length of the CDR3 is 13 residues. The CDR3 sequence: CASSQRLDQPQHF. Written as DNA, the CDR3 is TGCGCCAGCAGCCAACGGTTAGATCAGCCCCAGCATTTT.

This clone was picked up one time. The rearrangement uses TRBV29-1 and TRBJ2-5; D remains ambiguous. The CDR3 loop spans 11 amino acids. Germline values: CDR1 SQVTM, CDR2 ANQGSEA. The V gene lost 5 bases and the J gene lost 0 bases, with 4 bases spanning the gap. The CDR3 sequence: CSVFDQETQYF. DNA of the CDR3: TGCAGCGTTTTCGACCAAGAGACCCAGTACTTC.

About this clone: Other DNA sequences within the sample encode an identical CDR3. The chain couples TRBV2 to TRBJ2-7, with 8 bases identical to TRBD2. CDR1 and CDR2 (germline): SNHLY, FYNNEI. After removal of 2 bases from V and 1 base from J, the junction contained 4 bases not matched to a gene. This CDR3 contains 15 residues. CDR3 nucleotide sequence: TGTGCCAGCAGTGAATTTGCGGGAGGTTCCTACGAGCAGTACTTC. Encoded protein: CASSEFAGGSYEQYF.

This chain connects TRBV4-1 to TRBJ2-7; 10 positions match TRBD2. This CDR3 region has 20 residues. V was clipped by 2 bases and J by 0 bases; unmatched bases: 16. Germline V lookup: CDR1 MGHRA, CDR2 YSYEKL. CDR3 sequence: CASSQIRGKLAGSNSYEQYF. In DNA, the CDR3 is TGCGCCAGCAGCCAAATAAGGGGGAAACTAGCGGGATCCAACTCCTACGAGCAGTACTTC.

The rearrangement uses TRBV6-1 and TRBJ1-4; D is undetermined. Trimming shortened V by 6 bases and J by 4 bases, and 12 bases separated the two germline ends. Germline loops: CDR1 MNHNS, CDR2 SASEGT. This CDR3 region has 14 residues. The CDR3 region is CASRPRPVNEKLFF. Written as DNA, the CDR3 is TGTGCCAGCAGACCCCGACCAGTTAATGAAAAACTGTTTTTT.

This rearrangement joins TRBV27 to TRBJ2-7; 10 positions agree with TRBD2. CDR3 length: 15 amino acids. The trim removed 6 bases at V and 3 bases at J, leaving 8 bases unmatched. Germline values: CDR1 MNHEY, CDR2 SMNVEV (reference sequence). CDR3 region: CASRPAGGSIYEQYF. The CDR3 DNA reads TGTGCCAGCAGGCCAGCGGGAGGGTCTATCTACGAGCAGTACTTC.

This clone was detected a few times. The CDR3 sequence: CASSLSQGVRGYTF. As DNA, the CDR3 is TGTGCCAGCAGTTTATCGCAGGGGGTTCGTGGCTACACCTTC. V is TRBV27 and J is TRBJ1-2; 7 bases are shared with TRBD1. Germline lookup yields CDR1 MNHEY and CDR2 SMNVEV (reference sequence). V lost 0 bases to trimming and J lost 7 bases; unmatched junction nucleotides: 5. This CDR3 has 14 residues.